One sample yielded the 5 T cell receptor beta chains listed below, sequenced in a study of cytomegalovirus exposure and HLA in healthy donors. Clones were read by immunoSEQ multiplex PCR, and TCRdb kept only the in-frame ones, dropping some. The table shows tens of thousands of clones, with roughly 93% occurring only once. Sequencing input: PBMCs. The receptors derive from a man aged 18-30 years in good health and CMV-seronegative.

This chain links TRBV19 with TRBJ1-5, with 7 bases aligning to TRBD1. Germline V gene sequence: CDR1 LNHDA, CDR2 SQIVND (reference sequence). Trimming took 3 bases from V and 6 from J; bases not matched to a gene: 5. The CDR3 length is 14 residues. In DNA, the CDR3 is TGTGCCAGTAGTATTCCCAGGGGGGCTCAGCCCCAGCATTTT. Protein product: CASSIPRGAQPQHF.

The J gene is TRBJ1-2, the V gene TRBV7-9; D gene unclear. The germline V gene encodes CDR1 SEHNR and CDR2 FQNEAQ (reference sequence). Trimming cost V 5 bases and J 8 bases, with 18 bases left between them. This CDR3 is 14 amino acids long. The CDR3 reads CASSHSLSSGGYTF. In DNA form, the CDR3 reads TGTGCCAGCAGCCACAGTCTTTCGTCGGGGGGCTACACCTTC.

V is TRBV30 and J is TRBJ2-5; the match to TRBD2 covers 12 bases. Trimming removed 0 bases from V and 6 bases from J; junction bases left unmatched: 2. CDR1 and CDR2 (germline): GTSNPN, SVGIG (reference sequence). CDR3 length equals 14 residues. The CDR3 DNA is TGTGCCTGGAGTGTACTAGCGGGGGGAAAGACCCAGTACTTC. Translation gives CAWSVLAGGKTQYF.

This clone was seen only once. The CDR3 nucleotides read TGTGCCATCAGAGGACAGGGAGCAACTAACTATGGCTACACCTTC. As protein: CAIRGQGATNYGYTF. The chain couples TRBV10-3 to TRBJ1-2; 8 bases line up with TRBD1. Unmatched junction bases numbered 6, after V lost 6 bases and J lost 0 bases. The CDR3 sequence is 15 residues long. The germline CDR1 and CDR2 sequences are ENHRY and SYGVKD.

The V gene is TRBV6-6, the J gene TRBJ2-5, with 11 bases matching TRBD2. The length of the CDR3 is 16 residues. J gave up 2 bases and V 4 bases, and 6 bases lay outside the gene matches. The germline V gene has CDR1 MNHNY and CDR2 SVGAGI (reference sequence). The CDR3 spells CASSSRLAGKQETQYF. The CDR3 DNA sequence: TGTGCCAGCAGTTCCCGACTAGCGGGGAAGCAAGAGACCCAGTACTTC.